This TCR beta chain was recovered during a study of blood T cell repertoires in COVID-19. TCRdb keeps only in-frame clones here, not all; method: immunoSEQ multiplex PCR. The sample consists of about 13,000 clones, roughly four fifths of them appearing once. CDR1 and CDR2 from the germline V gene are SGHTA and FQGNSA. The CDR3 is 15 residues long. The ends were cut back, 5 bases at V and 1 base at J, with 14 bases in the middle. J is TRBJ1-2 and V is TRBV7-2, with D unresolved. The sample comprised peripheral blood. The clonotype was recovered from a man aged 40-49 years with active or convalescent COVID-19. The CDR3: CASSPHAGGNYGYTF. CDR3 DNA: TGTGCCAGCAGCCCCCATGCGGGTGGTAACTATGGCTACACCTTC. The full variable domain, completed using reference TRBV7-2 and TRBJ1-2, is GAGVSQSPSNKVTEKGKDVELRCDPISGHTALYWYRQSLGQGLEFLIYFQGNSAPDKSGLPSDRFSAERTGGSVSTLTIQRTQQEDSAVYLCASSPHAGGNYGYTFGSGTRLTVV.